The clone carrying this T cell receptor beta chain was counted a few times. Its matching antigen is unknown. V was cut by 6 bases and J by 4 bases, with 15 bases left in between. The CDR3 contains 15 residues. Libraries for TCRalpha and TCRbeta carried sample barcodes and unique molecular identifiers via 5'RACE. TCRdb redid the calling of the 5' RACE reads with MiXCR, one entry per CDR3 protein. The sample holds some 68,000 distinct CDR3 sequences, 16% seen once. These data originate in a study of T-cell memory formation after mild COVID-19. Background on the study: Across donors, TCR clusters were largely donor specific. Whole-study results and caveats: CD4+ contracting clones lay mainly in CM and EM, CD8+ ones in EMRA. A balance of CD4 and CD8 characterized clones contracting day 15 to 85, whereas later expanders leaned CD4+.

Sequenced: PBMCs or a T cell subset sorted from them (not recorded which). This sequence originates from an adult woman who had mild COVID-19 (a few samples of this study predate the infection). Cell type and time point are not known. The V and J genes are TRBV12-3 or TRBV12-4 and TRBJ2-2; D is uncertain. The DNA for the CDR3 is TGTGCCAGCAGCCCTCACCGGCTGGGCACCGGGGAGCTGTTTTTT. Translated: CASSPHRLGTGELFF.